A selection of T cell receptor beta chains follows, all from one sample in a study of blood T cell repertoires in COVID-19. Only in-frame clones appear in the TCRdb table, and some are missing; sequencing was by immunoSEQ multiplex PCR. The sample records under 250,000 clones, approximately 85% being singletons. Sequencing used PBMCs or T cells enriched from blood (not recorded which). The origin of the receptors is a woman in her 50s with acute COVID-19. Each CDR3 is given with its conserved first and last residue. Fields, in order: V gene, J gene, clone size, D gene, CDR3 protein, CDR3 DNA. D genes are given only for firm matches. Size values are once, few and many counts, or a class for expanded clones, and some rows have none.

TRBV5-4	TRBJ1-2	.	.	CASSSRTDYGYTF	TGTGCCAGCAGCTCCCGGACAGACTATGGCTACACCTTC
TRBV30	TRBJ1-1	.	TRBD1	CAWRQGSILNTEAFF	TGTGCCTGGCGACAGGGGTCAATTTTGAACACTGAAGCTTTCTTT
TRBV6-5	TRBJ2-1	.	TRBD1	CASSYTGGVYNEQFF	TGTGCCAGCAGTTACACAGGGGGCGTCTACAATGAGCAGTTCTTC
TRBV3-1/TRBV3-2	TRBJ2-1	.	TRBD2	CASSQGGGGNEQFF	TGTGCCAGCAGCCAAGGCGGGGGGGGCAATGAGCAGTTCTTC
TRBV10-3	TRBJ2-5	once	TRBD1	CAISESRQGPQETQYF	TGTGCCATCAGTGAGTCGAGACAGGGGCCTCAAGAGACCCAGTACTTC
TRBV18	TRBJ1-4	.	TRBD1	CASSPNRGSSNEKLFF	TGTGCCAGCTCACCCAACAGGGGCAGCTCTAATGAAAAACTGTTTTTT
TRBV6-5	TRBJ2-7	.	.	CASMSGGKDEQYF	TGTGCCAGCATGTCTGGCGGGAAGGACGAGCAGTACTTC
TRBV19	TRBJ1-2	.	.	CASTVDRNYGYTF	TGTGCCAGTACCGTCGACAGAAACTATGGCTACACCTTC
TRBV11-2	TRBJ1-5	.	.	CASSLRTGDQPQHF	TGTGCCAGCAGCTTACGAACAGGCGATCAGCCCCAGCATTTT
TRBV12-5	TRBJ2-2	.	TRBD1	CASGQGQTDTGELFF	TGTGCTAGTGGCCAGGGACAGACAGACACCGGGGAGCTGTTTTTT
TRBV6-5	TRBJ2-7	.	TRBD2	CASMGLAGVPYEQYF	TGTGCCAGCATGGGACTAGCGGGGGTCCCCTACGAGCAGTACTTC
TRBV4-1	TRBJ2-1	.	TRBD1	CASSDRGNEQFF	TGCGCCAGCAGCGACAGGGGCAATGAGCAGTTCTTC
TRBV18	TRBJ1-5	.	.	CASSRGDNQPQHF	TGTGCCAGCTCACGTGGAGACAATCAGCCCCAGCATTTT
TRBV11-2	TRBJ1-1	once	TRBD1	CASSRAGGETEAFF	TGTGCCAGCAGCCGAGCAGGGGGAGAGACTGAAGCTTTCTTT